These 18 T cell receptor beta chains originate from one sample sequenced in a study of T-cell memory formation after mild COVID-19. MiXCR, run by TCRdb on the 5' RACE reads, gives a single entry per CDR3 protein. The sample records under 350,000 distinct CDR3 sequences, 16% being singletons. Input material: PBMCs or a T cell subset sorted from them (not recorded which). These receptors were taken from a man aged 18-30 years who had mild COVID-19 (a few samples of this study predate the infection). Cell type and time point are not known.

This clonotype was seen only a few times. V and J are TRBV7-2 and TRBJ2-5; the match to TRBD1 covers 8 bases. This CDR3 is built from 16 residues. V lost 3 bases to trimming and J lost 4 bases; unmatched junction nucleotides: 10. CDR1 is SGHTA, CDR2 FQGNSA, per germline. CDR3 sequence (DNA): TGTGCCAGCAGCTTCAACCCCGGACAGGGTGGAGAGACCCAGTACTTC. It specifies CASSFNPGQGGETQYF. The variable domain in full, completed from reference TRBV7-2 and TRBJ2-5, reads GAGVSQSPSNKVTEKGKDVELRCDPISGHTALYWYRQSLGQGLEFLIYFQGNSAPDKSGLPSDRFSAERTGGSVSTLTIQRTQQEDSAVYLCASSFNPGQGGETQYFGPGTRLLVL.

In its sample, this clonotype was seen a few times. This sequence joins TRBV29-1 and TRBJ1-5, with D unclear. This CDR3 is built from 14 residues. The V gene's germline CDR1 is SQVTM and CDR2 ANQGSEA. CDR3 DNA sequence: TGCCCGGTGGGGTTCGATCCGGGGTCTCAGCCCCAGCATTTT. Translation: CPVGFDPGSQPQHF. The variable domain in full, completed from reference TRBV29-1 and TRBJ1-5, reads SAVISQKPSRDICQRGTSLTIQCQVDSQVTMMFWYRQQPGQSLTLIATANQGSEATYESGFVIDKFPISRPNLTFSTLTVSNMSPEDSSIYLCPVGFDPGSQPQHFGDGTRLSIL.

The chain couples TRBV18 to TRBJ1-1; D may be TRBD1 (6 bases). The CDR3 covers 15 residues. Germline loops: CDR1 KGHSH, CDR2 LQKENI. V was cut by 2 bases and J by 1 base, with 11 bases left in between. The CDR3 coding sequence is TGTGCCAGCTCACCAGAAGGGGGGAGGAACACTGAAGCTTTCTTT. Protein product: CASSPEGGRNTEAFF.

V and J are TRBV3-1 and TRBJ2-5; D may correspond to TRBD1 or TRBD2 (5 bases each). Trimming removed 3 bases at V and 1 base at J, with 12 bases between. Germline V gives CDR1 LGHDT, CDR2 YNNKEL (reference sequence). This CDR3 is 15 amino acids long. This CDR3 is CASSHSGTIQETQYF. DNA of the CDR3: TGTGCCAGCAGCCACTCCGGGACCATCCAAGAGACCCAGTACTTC.

The chain has TRBV5-6 and TRBJ2-7; no firm D call. The CDR3 contains 13 residues. V lost 7 bases to trimming and J lost 5 bases, with 16 bases between them. CDR1 SGHDT and CDR2 YYEEEE come from the germline V gene. The chain's CDR3 is CASRLGWVNEQYF. The CDR3 DNA sequence: TGTGCCAGCCGATTGGGATGGGTTAACGAGCAGTACTTC.

This clonotype was observed at least ten times. The V call is TRBV5-1, the J call TRBJ2-5; D is unresolved. In germline, CDR1 is SGHRS, CDR2 YFSETQ. Trimming took 0 bases from V and 7 from J, leaving 13 bases between them. This CDR3 contains 14 residues. In DNA, the CDR3 is TGCGCCAGCAGCTTGGCGAATCGAGATGGGACCCAGTACTTC. Translated: CASSLANRDGTQYF.

The CDR3 region is CAISDLPGLNQPQHF. As DNA, the CDR3 is TGTGCCATCAGTGATCTTCCAGGGCTCAATCAGCCCCAGCATTTT. The rearrangement uses TRBV10-3 and TRBJ1-5; TRBD1 might be the D (5 bases). This CDR3 contains 15 residues. Deletions cut 3 bases from V and 3 bases from J, with 12 bases between. CDR1 is ENHRY, CDR2 SYGVKD, per germline.

This clonotype was counted a few times. V and J are TRBV20-1 and TRBJ2-1, with unresolved D. This CDR3 contains 14 residues. V was clipped by 3 bases and J by 6 bases, with 15 bases between them. The germline V gene encodes CDR1 DFQATT and CDR2 SNEGSKA (reference sequence). The CDR3 nucleotides are TGCAGTGCTAGGGCGCCTACCGCCTTCAATGAGCAGTTCTTC. Protein product: CSARAPTAFNEQFF.

This clonotype showed up just a few times. The gene calls are TRBV7-9 and TRBJ2-3, with TRBD2 identical over 9 bases. The CDR3 extends over 18 amino acids. CDR1 and CDR2 (germline): SEHNR, FQNEAQ (reference sequence). Trimming at V came to 5 bases and at J to 6 bases, leaving 18 bases not matched to a gene. The CDR3 region is CASSTPPATSGPRDTQYF. CDR3 in DNA: TGTGCCAGCAGCACCCCCCCGGCGACTAGCGGTCCGCGGGATACGCAGTATTTT.

CDR3 protein: CSARDLERGAEQYV. DNA of the CDR3: TGCAGTGCTAGAGATTTGGAGCGGGGGGCCGAGCAGTACGTC. The chain joins TRBV20-1 to TRBJ2-7; 9 positions agree with TRBD2. The V gene's germline CDR1 is DFQATT and CDR2 SNEGSKA (reference sequence). V trimming: 0 bases; J trimming: 6 bases; junction bases outside the gene matches: 6. CDR3 size: 14 residues.

This chain connects TRBV5-1 to TRBJ1-2; weak D call: TRBD1 (6 bases). The V end was cut by 4 bases, the J end by 0 bases, with 16 bases between. This CDR3 has 16 amino acids. The germline gives CDR1 SGHRS, CDR2 YFSETQ. CDR3 nucleotide sequence: TGCGCCAGCAGCGTCGGGACAACCCTGCCTAACTATGGCTACACCTTC. Its protein product is CASSVGTTLPNYGYTF. The full variable domain, in which reference TRBV5-1 and TRBJ1-2 provide the parts outside the CDR3, is KAGVTQTPRYLIKTRGQQVTLSCSPISGHRSVSWYQQTPGQGLQFLFEYFSETQRNKGNFPGRFSGRQFSNSRSEMNVSTLELGDSALYLCASSVGTTLPNYGYTFGSGTRLTVV.

V usage is TRBV7-9 and J usage is TRBJ1-1; no clear D. This CDR3 contains 13 residues. V was pared by 6 bases and J by 0 bases, with 8 bases between. Germline V gene lookup returns CDR1 SEHNR and CDR2 FQNEAQ (reference sequence). In nucleotides, the CDR3 is TGTGCCAGCAGGCCAGCCATGAACACTGAAGCTTTCTTT. It specifies CASRPAMNTEAFF.

This chain links TRBV4-1 with TRBJ1-1, with D maybe TRBD1 (5 bases). The CDR3 consists of 15 residues. Germline CDR1 and CDR2: MGHRA and YSYEKL. Trimming shortened V by 4 bases and J by 2 bases, and 14 bases separated the two germline ends. The CDR3 DNA sequence: TGCGCCAGCAGCCGCGTCGGGACCGGCAACACTGAAGCTTTCTTT. This sequence encodes CASSRVGTGNTEAFF.

This clonotype has just a few counts. The chain carries TRBV5-5 and TRBJ2-2; TRBD1 matches 7 bases. From germline, CDR1 is SGHKS and CDR2 YYEKEE (reference sequence). The J segment lost 6 bases and the V segment lost 0 bases, leaving 8 bases of the junction unmatched. The CDR3 runs 16 residues. The CDR3 reads CASSLGQGWGSGELFF. CDR3 sequence (DNA): TGTGCCAGCAGCTTGGGACAGGGTTGGGGGTCCGGGGAGCTGTTTTTT. Looking up the rest from reference TRBV5-5 and TRBJ2-2 gives the full variable domain: DAGVTQSPTHLIKTRGQQVTLRCSPISGHKSVSWYQQVLGQGPQFIFQYYEKEERGRGNFPDRFSARQFPNYSSELNVNALLLGDSALYLCASSLGQGWGSGELFFGEGSRLTVL.

The chain links TRBV15 to TRBJ2-1, with D possibly TRBD1 on 5 matching bases. Germline V lookup: CDR1 LNHNV, CDR2 YYDKDF (reference sequence). The CDR3 contains 12 residues. Trimming took off 2 bases at V and 7 bases at J, with 6 bases between the two ends. CDR3 coding DNA: TGTGCCACCAGCAGAAGGGGTAATGAGCAGTTCTTC. This codes for CATSRRGNEQFF.

This clonotype has only a few counts. This chain uses TRBV6-2 or TRBV6-3 with TRBJ2-1; D call uncertain. Germline V gene sequence: CDR1 MNHEY, CDR2 SVGEGT. Trimming pared 4 bases from V and 7 bases from J, leaving 14 bases between. This CDR3 region has 14 residues. Written as DNA, the CDR3 is TGTGCCAGCAGTTCCTTGGGTCTCGGGAATGAGCAGTTCTTC. Protein sequence: CASSSLGLGNEQFF.

The chain has TRBV7-2 and TRBJ2-4; D remains ambiguous. CDR3 length equals 14 residues. V shed 3 bases and J shed 0 bases, with 6 bases lying between them. The V gene's germline CDR1 is SGHTA and CDR2 FQGNSA. DNA of the CDR3: TGTGCCAGCAGCTTCCTCGAAGCCAAAAACATTCAGTACTTC. This codes for CASSFLEAKNIQYF.

The J gene is TRBJ1-1, the V gene TRBV4-1, with D tentatively TRBD1 (6 bases). Trimming shortened V by 3 bases and J by 1 base, and 9 bases separated the two germline ends. Germline V gives CDR1 MGHRA, CDR2 YSYEKL. The CDR3 is 14 amino acids. DNA for the CDR3: TGCGCCAGCAGCCAGGAACAGGGGAACACTGAAGCTTTCTTT. It yields the protein CASSQEQGNTEAFF.